This is a list of T cell receptor beta chains from one sample in a study of molecular identifiers for immune sequencing clone quantification. TCRdb called the PCR reads again in MiXCR, with one record for every CDR3 protein. The table lists 250,000 to 400,000 distinct CDR3 sequences, around 21% of them singletons. The material sequenced was naive CD8+ T cells from blood, with Jurkat cell RNA spiked in. These receptors were taken from a human donor in good health. Some libraries in this study had Jurkat cell RNA spiked in. Each CDR3 is given with its conserved first and last residue. Fields, in order: clone size, D gene, J gene, V gene, CDR3 protein, CDR3 DNA. The D gene is left open where the match is weak. Size tells how often a clone was seen (once, few, many) or the class of an expanded clone, and some rows leave it out.

clone_size: many
d_call: .
j_call: TRBJ2-3
v_call: TRBV4-1
cdr3_aa: CASSPGSVTDTQYF
cdr3_nt: TGCGCCAGCAGCCCCGGGTCCGTCACAGATACGCAGTATTTT

clone_size: many
d_call: .
j_call: TRBJ1-1
v_call: TRBV27
cdr3_aa: CASSLTAIGNTEAFF
cdr3_nt: TGTGCCAGCAGTTTAACAGCTATTGGAAACACTGAAGCTTTCTTT

clone_size: many
d_call: TRBD1
j_call: TRBJ1-5
v_call: TRBV19
cdr3_aa: CASTYGTGGQPQHF
cdr3_nt: TGTGCCAGTACCTATGGGACAGGGGGTCAGCCCCAGCATTTT

clone_size: many
d_call: .
j_call: TRBJ1-4
v_call: TRBV7-2
cdr3_aa: CASSFAGAATNEKLFF
cdr3_nt: TGTGCCAGCAGCTTCGCTGGGGCTGCAACTAATGAAAAACTGTTTTTT

clone_size: many
d_call: TRBD1
j_call: TRBJ2-7
v_call: TRBV11-2
cdr3_aa: CASSRGQGAEQYF
cdr3_nt: TGTGCCAGCAGCAGAGGACAGGGCGCGGAGCAGTACTTC

clone_size: many
d_call: TRBD1
j_call: TRBJ1-1
v_call: TRBV7-9
cdr3_aa: CASGTGGNTEAFF
cdr3_nt: TGTGCCAGCGGGACAGGGGGAAACACTGAAGCTTTCTTT

clone_size: few
d_call: TRBD2
j_call: TRBJ2-1
v_call: TRBV4-3
cdr3_aa: CASSQDWTSGGALNEQFF
cdr3_nt: TGCGCCAGCAGCCAAGATTGGACTAGCGGGGGGGCCTTGAATGAGCAGTTCTTC

clone_size: many
d_call: .
j_call: TRBJ1-1
v_call: TRBV6-1
cdr3_aa: CASNPSLNTEAFF
cdr3_nt: TGTGCCAGCAATCCTTCTCTGAACACTGAAGCTTTCTTT

clone_size: many
d_call: .
j_call: TRBJ2-7
v_call: TRBV7-2
cdr3_aa: CASSLGASSYYEQYF
cdr3_nt: TGTGCCAGCAGCTTGGGGGCTAGCAGCTACTACGAGCAGTACTTC

clone_size: .
d_call: .
j_call: TRBJ2-3
v_call: TRBV7-3
cdr3_aa: CASSLRAGEPLTSTDTQYF
cdr3_nt: TGTGCTAGCAGCTTACGCGCAGGGGAGCCCTTAACTAGCACAGATACGCAGTATTTT

clone_size: many
d_call: .
j_call: TRBJ2-3
v_call: TRBV7-9
cdr3_aa: CASSGRVDDTQYF
cdr3_nt: TGTGCCAGCAGCGGTCGGGTCGATGATACGCAGTATTTT

clone_size: many
d_call: TRBD2
j_call: TRBJ2-3
v_call: TRBV27
cdr3_aa: CASSLSAVAGHGADTQYF
cdr3_nt: TGTGCCAGCAGTTTATCGGCTGTAGCGGGGCACGGGGCAGATACGCAGTATTTT

clone_size: many
d_call: TRBD1
j_call: TRBJ1-1
v_call: TRBV28
cdr3_aa: CASSFRGQGALRAEAFF
cdr3_nt: TGTGCCAGCAGTTTTCGGGGACAGGGGGCCCTCCGGGCTGAAGCTTTCTTT

clone_size: many
d_call: TRBD2
j_call: TRBJ2-5
v_call: TRBV7-7
cdr3_aa: CASSPLAGGPVDF
cdr3_nt: TGTGCCAGCAGCCCTCTAGCGGGGGGGCCTGTGGACTTC

clone_size: many
d_call: .
j_call: TRBJ2-4
v_call: TRBV28
cdr3_aa: CASSSGSIIQYF
cdr3_nt: TGTGCCAGCAGTTCCGGCTCAATCATTCAGTACTTC

clone_size: many
d_call: .
j_call: TRBJ2-1
v_call: TRBV7-3
cdr3_aa: CASSLTAGSSYNEQFF
cdr3_nt: TGTGCCAGCAGCTTAACGGCGGGGAGCTCCTACAATGAGCAGTTCTTC

clone_size: .
d_call: TRBD1
j_call: TRBJ2-7
v_call: TRBV27
cdr3_aa: CASSLSGGPSSYEQYF
cdr3_nt: TGTGCCAGCAGTTTGTCAGGGGGCCCAAGCTCCTACGAGCAGTACTTC

clone_size: many
d_call: TRBD1
j_call: TRBJ1-5
v_call: TRBV27
cdr3_aa: CASSSGGVVGSQPQHF
cdr3_nt: TGTGCCAGCAGTTCAGGGGGCGTTGTGGGTAGTCAGCCCCAGCATTTT

clone_size: many
d_call: TRBD1
j_call: TRBJ2-7
v_call: TRBV20-1
cdr3_aa: CSASETGGDFYEQYF
cdr3_nt: TGCAGTGCTAGCGAGACAGGGGGCGACTTCTACGAGCAGTACTTC

clone_size: many
d_call: .
j_call: TRBJ2-1
v_call: TRBV11-2
cdr3_aa: CASSLELLEEQFF
cdr3_nt: TGTGCCAGCAGCTTGGAGCTGCTCGAGGAGCAGTTCTTC

clone_size: .
d_call: TRBD2
j_call: TRBJ2-5
v_call: TRBV5-6
cdr3_aa: CASSLRLAGVLETQYF
cdr3_nt: TGTGCCAGCAGCTTGAGACTAGCGGGAGTTCTAGAGACCCAGTACTTC

clone_size: few
d_call: .
j_call: TRBJ1-5
v_call: TRBV27
cdr3_aa: CASSQDGSNQPQHF
cdr3_nt: TGTGCCAGCAGCCAGGACGGTAGCAATCAGCCCCAGCATTTT

clone_size: many
d_call: .
j_call: TRBJ2-2
v_call: TRBV5-5
cdr3_aa: CASSFWGATGELFF
cdr3_nt: TGTGCCAGCAGCTTCTGGGGCGCGACCGGGGAGCTGTTTTTT

clone_size: few
d_call: TRBD2
j_call: TRBJ2-3
v_call: TRBV30
cdr3_aa: CAWRRVPAGGSSVDTQYF
cdr3_nt: TGTGCCTGGCGCCGCGTCCCAGCGGGGGGGAGCTCGGTAGATACGCAGTATTTT

clone_size: many
d_call: .
j_call: TRBJ1-5
v_call: TRBV27
cdr3_aa: CASSPRTGNQPQHF
cdr3_nt: TGTGCCAGCAGTCCTCGGACAGGCAATCAGCCCCAGCATTTT

clone_size: many
d_call: TRBD1
j_call: TRBJ2-7
v_call: TRBV7-2
cdr3_aa: CASSPTQGAYRYEQYF
cdr3_nt: TGTGCCAGCAGCCCTACACAGGGGGCTTACCGCTACGAGCAGTACTTC

clone_size: many
d_call: TRBD1
j_call: TRBJ2-1
v_call: TRBV30
cdr3_aa: CAWSEGQGKAF
cdr3_nt: TGTGCCTGGAGTGAGGGACAGGGGAAGGCCTTC

clone_size: .
d_call: .
j_call: TRBJ1-4
v_call: TRBV5-1
cdr3_aa: CASSLDLAGPTEKLFF
cdr3_nt: TGCGCCAGCAGCTTGGACCTCGCAGGGCCAACTGAAAAACTGTTTTTT

clone_size: many
d_call: .
j_call: TRBJ2-7
v_call: TRBV28
cdr3_aa: CASSFSGPYEQYF
cdr3_nt: TGTGCCAGCAGTTTCTCCGGCCCCTACGAGCAGTACTTC

clone_size: .
d_call: .
j_call: TRBJ2-3
v_call: TRBV7-9
cdr3_aa: CASSIDTQYF
cdr3_nt: TGTGCCAGCAGTATAGATACGCAGTATTTT

clone_size: .
d_call: .
j_call: TRBJ1-5
v_call: TRBV6-4
cdr3_aa: CASGETDGDQPQHF
cdr3_nt: TGTGCCAGCGGTGAGACGGACGGGGATCAGCCCCAGCATTTT

clone_size: many
d_call: .
j_call: TRBJ1-4
v_call: TRBV5-1
cdr3_aa: CASSFTEYNEKLFF
cdr3_nt: TGCGCCAGCAGCTTCACAGAATATAATGAAAAACTGTTTTTT

clone_size: many
d_call: .
j_call: TRBJ2-3
v_call: TRBV5-4
cdr3_aa: CASSLRDNTDTQYF
cdr3_nt: TGTGCCAGCAGCTTGAGGGACAACACAGATACGCAGTATTTT

clone_size: many
d_call: TRBD1
j_call: TRBJ2-5
v_call: TRBV15
cdr3_aa: CATSSRDSQETQYF
cdr3_nt: TGTGCCACCAGCAGTCGGGACAGCCAAGAGACCCAGTACTTC

clone_size: many
d_call: .
j_call: TRBJ2-1
v_call: TRBV4-3
cdr3_aa: CASRFLGSNGEQFF
cdr3_nt: TGCGCCAGCAGATTTCTCGGTAGCAACGGTGAGCAGTTCTTC

clone_size: .
d_call: TRBD2
j_call: TRBJ2-1
v_call: TRBV4-1
cdr3_aa: CASSQKLAGYNEQFF
cdr3_nt: TGCGCCAGCAGCCAAAAGCTAGCGGGATACAATGAGCAGTTCTTC

clone_size: many
d_call: TRBD2
j_call: TRBJ2-1
v_call: TRBV7-2
cdr3_aa: CASSLGLAGLGDEQFF
cdr3_nt: TGTGCCAGCAGCTTAGGACTAGCGGGCTTGGGGGATGAGCAGTTCTTC

clone_size: many
d_call: .
j_call: TRBJ2-2
v_call: TRBV7-9
cdr3_aa: CASGSADTGELFF
cdr3_nt: TGTGCCAGCGGATCCGCCGACACCGGGGAGCTGTTTTTT

clone_size: .
d_call: .
j_call: TRBJ2-1
v_call: TRBV9
cdr3_aa: CASSVEGRRNGQFF
cdr3_nt: TGTGCCAGCAGCGTAGAGGGAAGAAGAAATGGGCAGTTCTTC

clone_size: .
d_call: .
j_call: TRBJ2-3
v_call: TRBV2
cdr3_aa: CASSEWDSGYTDTQYF
cdr3_nt: TGTGCCAGCAGTGAATGGGATAGCGGTTACACAGATACGCAGTATTTT

clone_size: many
d_call: .
j_call: TRBJ2-7
v_call: TRBV20-1
cdr3_aa: CSARDGGRTYEQYF
cdr3_nt: TGCAGTGCTAGAGATGGAGGACGGACCTACGAGCAGTACTTC

clone_size: .
d_call: TRBD1
j_call: TRBJ2-1
v_call: TRBV7-9
cdr3_aa: CASSKGQPYNEQFF
cdr3_nt: TGTGCCAGCAGCAAGGGACAGCCCTACAATGAGCAGTTCTTC

clone_size: many
d_call: TRBD1
j_call: TRBJ2-7
v_call: TRBV6-6
cdr3_aa: CASRLNRQGNHEQYF
cdr3_nt: TGTGCCAGCAGACTAAACAGACAGGGCAATCACGAGCAGTACTTC

clone_size: many
d_call: .
j_call: TRBJ2-7
v_call: TRBV5-4
cdr3_aa: CASSWEAEQYF
cdr3_nt: TGTGCCAGCAGCTGGGAGGCGGAGCAGTACTTC

clone_size: few
d_call: TRBD2
j_call: TRBJ2-7
v_call: TRBV27
cdr3_aa: CASSLVAGGPYEQYF
cdr3_nt: TGTGCCAGCAGTTTGGTAGCGGGGGGACCCTACGAGCAGTACTTC

clone_size: many
d_call: .
j_call: TRBJ2-5
v_call: TRBV20-1
cdr3_aa: CSARPLGQGWETQYF
cdr3_nt: TGCAGTGCTAGACCCCTGGGGCAGGGGTGGGAGACCCAGTACTTC

clone_size: many
d_call: .
j_call: TRBJ2-2
v_call: TRBV12-3/TRBV12-4
cdr3_aa: CAGTEFSTNTGELFF
cdr3_nt: TGTGCCGGCACCGAGTTCTCCACTAACACCGGGGAGCTGTTTTTT

clone_size: .
d_call: .
j_call: TRBJ2-1
v_call: TRBV29-1
cdr3_aa: CSGKGLGSRGEQFF
cdr3_nt: TGCAGCGGGAAGGGGTTGGGATCCCGGGGTGAGCAGTTCTTC

clone_size: many
d_call: TRBD1
j_call: TRBJ2-7
v_call: TRBV20-1
cdr3_aa: CSAREQGLYEQYF
cdr3_nt: TGCAGTGCTAGGGAACAGGGGTTGTACGAGCAGTACTTC

clone_size: many
d_call: .
j_call: TRBJ2-7
v_call: TRBV12-5
cdr3_aa: CASSPGPIYEQYF
cdr3_nt: TGTGCTAGTAGCCCGGGACCCATTTACGAGCAGTACTTC

clone_size: few
d_call: TRBD2
j_call: TRBJ2-1
v_call: TRBV24-1
cdr3_aa: CATSALTSGNNEQFF
cdr3_nt: TGTGCCACCAGTGCCTTAACTAGCGGGAACAATGAGCAGTTCTTC

clone_size: .
d_call: .
j_call: TRBJ2-3
v_call: TRBV20-1
cdr3_aa: CSAGEEMGRPSDTQYF
cdr3_nt: TGCAGTGCTGGAGAGGAGATGGGGAGGCCGTCAGATACGCAGTATTTT

clone_size: few
d_call: .
j_call: TRBJ1-1
v_call: TRBV6-5
cdr3_aa: CASRSGQNTEAFF
cdr3_nt: TGTGCCAGCAGATCTGGACAGAACACTGAAGCTTTCTTT

clone_size: many
d_call: .
j_call: TRBJ2-3
v_call: TRBV4-3
cdr3_aa: CASSQDWAGSTDTQYF
cdr3_nt: TGCGCCAGCAGCCAAGATTGGGCGGGGAGCACAGATACGCAGTATTTT

clone_size: few
d_call: TRBD1
j_call: TRBJ2-2
v_call: TRBV10-3
cdr3_aa: CAISNGGQGYTGELFF
cdr3_nt: TGTGCCATCAGCAATGGGGGACAGGGGTACACCGGGGAGCTGTTTTTT

clone_size: .
d_call: .
j_call: TRBJ2-7
v_call: TRBV4-3
cdr3_aa: CASSQEGDRNREQYF
cdr3_nt: TGCGCCAGCAGCCAAGAAGGGGACCGAAACCGGGAGCAGTACTTC

clone_size: .
d_call: .
j_call: TRBJ2-7
v_call: TRBV3-1
cdr3_aa: CASSHNPWDYEQYF
cdr3_nt: TGTGCCAGCAGCCATAACCCGTGGGACTACGAGCAGTACTTC

clone_size: .
d_call: .
j_call: TRBJ1-1
v_call: TRBV7-9
cdr3_aa: CASSLVVGGAGEAFF
cdr3_nt: TGTGCCAGCAGCTTAGTCGTGGGGGGCGCTGGGGAAGCTTTCTTT

clone_size: many
d_call: TRBD2
j_call: TRBJ2-3
v_call: TRBV2
cdr3_aa: CASSEYSGGASTDTQYF
cdr3_nt: TGTGCCAGCAGTGAATACAGCGGGGGCGCTAGCACAGATACGCAGTATTTT

clone_size: few
d_call: .
j_call: TRBJ2-1
v_call: TRBV5-5
cdr3_aa: CASSFEGGEEQFF
cdr3_nt: TGTGCCAGCAGCTTTGAGGGGGGTGAGGAGCAGTTCTTC